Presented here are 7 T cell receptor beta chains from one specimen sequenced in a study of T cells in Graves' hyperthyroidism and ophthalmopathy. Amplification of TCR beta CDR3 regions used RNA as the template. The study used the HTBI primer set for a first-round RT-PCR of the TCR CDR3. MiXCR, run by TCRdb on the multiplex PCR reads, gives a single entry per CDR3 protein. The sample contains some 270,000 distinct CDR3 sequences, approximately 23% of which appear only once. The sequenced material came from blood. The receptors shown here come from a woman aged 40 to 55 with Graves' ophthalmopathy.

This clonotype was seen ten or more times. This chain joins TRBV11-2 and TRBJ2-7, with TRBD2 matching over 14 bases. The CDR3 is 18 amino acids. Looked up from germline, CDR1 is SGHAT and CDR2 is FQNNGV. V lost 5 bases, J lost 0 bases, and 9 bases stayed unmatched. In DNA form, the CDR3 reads TGTGCCAGCAGCGGACTAGCGGGAGGACCTAGGGGCTCCTACGAGCAGTACTTC. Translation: CASSGLAGGPRGSYEQYF.

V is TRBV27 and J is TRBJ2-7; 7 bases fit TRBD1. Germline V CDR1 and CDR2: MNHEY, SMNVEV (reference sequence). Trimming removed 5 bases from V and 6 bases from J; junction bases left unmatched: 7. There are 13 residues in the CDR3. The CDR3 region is CASSLGTALEQYF. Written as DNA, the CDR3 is TGTGCCAGCAGTCTCGGGACAGCCCTCGAGCAGTACTTC.

CDR3 amino acids: CASSPTGALSPLHF. In DNA form, the CDR3 reads TGTGCCAGCAGTCCGACAGGGGCCTTATCACCCCTCCACTTT. This chain uses TRBV11-2 with TRBJ1-6, with 8 bases matching TRBD1. CDR3 size: 14 residues. Germline CDR1 SGHAT, CDR2 FQNNGV. V was pared by 6 bases and J by 10 bases, with 8 bases of the junction left unmatched. Full variable domain (remainder filled in from reference TRBV11-2 and TRBJ1-6): EAGVAQSPRYKIIEKRQSVAFWCNPISGHATLYWYQQILGQGPKLLIQFQNNGVVDDSQLPKDRFSAERLKGVDSTLKIQPAKLEDSAVYLCASSPTGALSPLHFGNGTRLTVT.

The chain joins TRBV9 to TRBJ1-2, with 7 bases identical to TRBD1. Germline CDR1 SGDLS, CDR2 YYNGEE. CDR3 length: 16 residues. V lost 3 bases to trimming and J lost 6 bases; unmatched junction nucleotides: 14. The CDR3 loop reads CASSGTSGQLFDGYTF. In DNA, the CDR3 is TGTGCCAGCAGCGGAACCTCGGGACAGCTATTTGATGGCTACACCTTC. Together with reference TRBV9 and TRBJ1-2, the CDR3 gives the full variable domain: DSGVTQTPKHLITATGQRVTLRCSPRSGDLSVYWYQQSLDQGLQFLIQYYNGEERAKGNILERFSAQQFPDLHSELNLSSLELGDSALYFCASSGTSGQLFDGYTFGSGTRLTVV.

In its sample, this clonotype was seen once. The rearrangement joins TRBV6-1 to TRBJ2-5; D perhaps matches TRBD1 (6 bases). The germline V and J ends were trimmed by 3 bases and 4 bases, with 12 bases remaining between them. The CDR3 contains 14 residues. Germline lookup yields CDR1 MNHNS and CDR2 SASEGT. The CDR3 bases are TGTGCCAGCAGTGATGCTTGGGGGCGAGAGACCCAGTACTTC. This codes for CASSDAWGRETQYF.

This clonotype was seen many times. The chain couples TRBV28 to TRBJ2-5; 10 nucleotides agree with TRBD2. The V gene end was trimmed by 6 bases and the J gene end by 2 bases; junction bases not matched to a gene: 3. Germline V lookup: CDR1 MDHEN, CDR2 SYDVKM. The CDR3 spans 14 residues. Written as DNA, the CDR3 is TGTGCCAGCAGGGAGCGGGGGGGGCAAGAGACCCAGTACTTC. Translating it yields CASRERGGQETQYF.

CDR3 nucleotides: TGTGCCAGCAGCAGGACAGGGAGGATCCAGTACTTC. It encodes CASSRTGRIQYF. The gene calls are TRBV28 and TRBJ2-5, with TRBD1 matching 8 bases. J lost 10 bases, V lost 6 bases, and 7 bases had no gene match. CDR1 is MDHEN and CDR2 is SYDVKM in the germline V gene. This CDR3 is built from 12 residues.